The 17 T cell receptor beta chains below all came from one sample that was sequenced in a study of blood T cell repertoires in COVID-19. Sequenced by immunoSEQ multiplex PCR; TCRdb stores in-frame clones only, minus some. The sample holds 110,000 to 150,000 clones, about 80% seen once. The sample consisted of peripheral blood. All receptors derive from a woman aged 80 or older with acute or convalescent COVID-19.

The chain is built from TRBV10-3 and TRBJ1-5; D uncertain. The germline V and J ends were trimmed by 0 bases and 7 bases, with 7 bases remaining between them. The CDR3 extends over 13 amino acids. CDR1 ENHRY and CDR2 SYGVKD come from the germline V gene. Here the CDR3 DNA reads TGTGCCATCAGTGAGTCCGCCGGGCAGCCCCAGCATTTT. Residues: CAISESAGQPQHF.

The chain has TRBV5-1 and TRBJ2-3; TRBD2 is a possible D gene (6 bases). V was cut by 4 bases and J by 3 bases, with 21 bases left in between. Germline V gives CDR1 SGHRS, CDR2 YFSETQ. The CDR3 consists of 17 residues. DNA of the CDR3: TGCGCCAGCAGCCCACGACAACGACTAGAAGGGACAGATACGCAGTATTTT. Amino acids: CASSPRQRLEGTDTQYF.

The V gene is TRBV7-9, the J gene TRBJ1-2; 7 bases line up with TRBD1. Germline lookup yields CDR1 SEHNR and CDR2 FQNEAQ (reference sequence). V shed 1 base, J shed 7 bases, and the junction held 3 bases outside the gene matches. The CDR3 has 13 amino acids. The CDR3 DNA reads TGTGCCAGCAGCTTAGACAGGGGTGCTGGCTACACCTTC. Its protein product is CASSLDRGAGYTF.

The chain has TRBV12-3 or TRBV12-4 and TRBJ2-7, with 10 bases aligning to TRBD2. V lost 8 bases and J lost 2; bases outside the gene matches: 3. This CDR3 spans 13 amino acids. CDR3 nucleotides: TGTGCCAGCTCTAGCGGGGGAACCTACGAGCAGTACTTC. Translating it yields CASSSGGTYEQYF.

V usage is TRBV11-3 and J usage is TRBJ2-1; possible D gene TRBD2, 6 bases. Trimming took off 5 bases at V and 6 bases at J, with 17 bases between the two ends. This CDR3 contains 15 residues. Germline lookup yields CDR1 SGHNT and CDR2 YENEEA. Here the CDR3 reads CASSLGDFWGNEQFF. DNA for the CDR3: TGTGCCAGCAGCCTGGGGGACTTCTGGGGCAATGAGCAGTTCTTC.

This chain uses TRBV5-1 with TRBJ1-2, with D perhaps TRBD1 (5 bases). Trimming took 6 bases from V and 5 from J, leaving 17 bases between them. The CDR3 spans 14 residues. Germline loops: CDR1 SGHRS, CDR2 YFSETQ. Here the CDR3 reads CASTARGGVYGYTF. The CDR3 DNA is TGCGCCAGCACCGCCCGAGGAGGGGTTTATGGCTACACCTTC. The full variable domain, completed using reference TRBV5-1 and TRBJ1-2, is KAGVTQTPRYLIKTRGQQVTLSCSPISGHRSVSWYQQTPGQGLQFLFEYFSETQRNKGNFPGRFSGRQFSNSRSEMNVSTLELGDSALYLCASTARGGVYGYTFGSGTRLTVV.

The chain has TRBV18 and TRBJ1-5; D might be TRBD1 (6 bases). The CDR3 consists of 13 residues. CDR1 KGHSH and CDR2 LQKENI come from the germline V gene. The germline V and J ends were trimmed by 6 bases and 5 bases, with 11 bases remaining between them. This chain's CDR3 is CASSKDSHQPQHF. Here the CDR3 DNA reads TGTGCCAGCTCCAAGGACAGTCATCAGCCCCAGCATTTT. The entire variable domain, with the rest obtained from reference TRBV18 and TRBJ1-5, is as follows: NAGVMQNPRHLVRRRGQEARLRCSPMKGHSHVYWYRQLPEEGLKFMVYLQKENIIDESGMPKERFSAEFPKEGPSILRIQQVVRGDSAAYFCASSKDSHQPQHFGDGTRLSIL.

As for this clone: An end of the junction does not agree with germline; a read error may underlie this. The CDR3 DNA sequence: TGTGCCAGTAGTGAAGACAGGGTGAAGACTGAAGCTTTCTTT. The encoded protein is CASSEDRVKTEAFF. The V call is TRBV19, the J call TRBJ1-1, with 7 positions matching TRBD1. The CDR3 is made up of 14 amino acids. Germline V gene sequence: CDR1 LNHDA, CDR2 SQIVND (reference sequence).

The chain combines TRBV5-1 with TRBJ1-1; D is unclear. Germline assignment: CDR1 SGHRS and CDR2 YFSETQ. Between the trimmed V and J ends, which lost 0 bases and 4 bases, there was a span of 10 bases. This CDR3 is built from 14 residues. CDR3: CASSLGEGGTEAFF. The CDR3 DNA follows: TGCGCCAGCAGCTTGGGGGAGGGCGGCACTGAAGCTTTCTTT.

The rearrangement links TRBV7-9 to TRBJ2-7; possible D gene TRBD2, 6 bases. With 1 base removed from V and 6 bases from J, the gap between germline ends came to 19 bases. Germline lookup yields CDR1 SEHNR and CDR2 FQNEAQ (reference sequence). This CDR3 has 16 residues. The CDR3 sequence is CASSLGGLPGGSEQYF. The CDR3 nucleotides are TGTGCCAGCAGCTTAGGGGGACTCCCCGGGGGAAGCGAGCAGTACTTC.

V gene TRBV6-6 combines with J gene TRBJ2-2; TRBD1 matches 8 bases. Trimming took 10 bases from V and 0 from J; bases not matched to a gene: 4. CDR1 and CDR2 from the germline V gene are MNHNY and SVGAGI (reference sequence). The CDR3 is made up of 14 amino acids. This CDR3 is CAIGQGANTGELFF. CDR3 in DNA: TGTGCCATAGGACAGGGTGCGAACACCGGGGAGCTGTTTTTT.

V and J are TRBV7-9 and TRBJ1-5; 8 nucleotides align to TRBD1. With 4 bases clipped from V and 0 bases from J, the junction kept 8 bases outside the gene matches. This CDR3 contains 17 residues. Germline V lookup: CDR1 SEHNR, CDR2 FQNEAQ (reference sequence). The CDR3 loop reads CASSSPRGPGSNQPQHF. For the CDR3, the DNA is TGTGCCAGCAGCTCCCCCAGGGGGCCAGGTAGCAATCAGCCCCAGCATTTT.

The chain links TRBV21-1 to TRBJ1-4. TRBV21-1 is marked as a pseudogene. The CDR3 is 16 amino acids. The CDR3: CASRNVGFPGGEKLFF. CDR3 DNA: TGTGCCAGCAGAAACGTGGGGTTCCCTGGAGGTGAAAAACTGTTTTTT.

This sequence joins TRBV5-4 and TRBJ2-3; TRBD2 matches at 13 bases. Trimming removed 4 bases from V and 2 bases from J; junction bases left unmatched: 7. The CDR3 extends over 17 amino acids. Germline values: CDR1 SGHNT, CDR2 YYREEE (reference sequence). DNA for the CDR3: TGTGCCAGCAGCGTCAGACTAGCGGGGGGATCCACAGATACGCAGTATTTT. Translation gives CASSVRLAGGSTDTQYF.

This clone was observed a single time. The chain couples TRBV5-6 to TRBJ2-2, with D perhaps TRBD2 (5 bases). The germline gives CDR1 SGHDT, CDR2 YYEEEE. The CDR3 sequence is 15 residues long. V lost 0 bases, J lost 6 bases, and 12 bases lay in between. The CDR3 sequence is CASSLDLMRAGELFF. CDR3 nucleotides: TGTGCCAGCAGCTTGGACCTTATGCGGGCCGGGGAGCTGTTTTTT. The whole variable domain, filled in from reference TRBV5-6 and TRBJ2-2, reads DAGVTQSPTHLIKTRGQQVTLRCSPKSGHDTVSWYQQALGQGPQFIFQYYEEEERQRGNFPDRFSGHQFPNYSSELNVNALLLGDSALYLCASSLDLMRAGELFFGEGSRLTVL.

The genes are TRBV12-3 or TRBV12-4 and TRBJ1-5, with D possibly matching TRBD1 (6 bases). This CDR3 has 13 residues. The V gene lost 6 bases and the J gene lost 6 bases, with 12 bases spanning the gap. CDR3 region: CASSQGGRQPQHF. The DNA for the CDR3 is TGTGCCAGCAGCCAAGGGGGACGTCAGCCCCAGCATTTT.

The rearrangement links TRBV2 to TRBJ1-2, with unresolved D. This CDR3 contains 11 residues. V lost 8 bases to trimming and J lost 4 bases, with 8 bases between them. Germline V lookup: CDR1 SNHLY, CDR2 FYNNEI. CDR3 sequence (DNA): TGTGCCAGCTCGCTAAGCTATGGCTACACCTTC. Amino acids: CASSLSYGYTF.